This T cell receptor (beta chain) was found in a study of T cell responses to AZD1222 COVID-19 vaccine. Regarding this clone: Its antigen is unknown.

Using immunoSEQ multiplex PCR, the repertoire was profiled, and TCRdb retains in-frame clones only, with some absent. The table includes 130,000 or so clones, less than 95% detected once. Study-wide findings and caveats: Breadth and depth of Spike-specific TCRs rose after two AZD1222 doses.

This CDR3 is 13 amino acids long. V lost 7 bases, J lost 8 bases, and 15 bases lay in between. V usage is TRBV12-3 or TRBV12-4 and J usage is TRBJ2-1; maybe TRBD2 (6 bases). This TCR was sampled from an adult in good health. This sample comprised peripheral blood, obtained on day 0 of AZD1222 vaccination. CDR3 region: CASTLGGADEQFF. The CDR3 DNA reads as TGTGCCAGCACCCTCGGAGGGGCCGATGAGCAGTTCTTC.